The present T cell receptor (beta chain) was sequenced within a study of blood T cell repertoires in COVID-19. About the research overall: The origin of the acute and convalescent COVID-19 samples was the United States, Italy and Spain. Nucleic acid was either cDNA or gDNA, and it came from T cells, B-cell-depleted T cells, or PBMCs.

Authors' data handling: Amplification of reference gene primers provided the estimated nucleated cell counts. Repertoires were generated with immunoSEQ multiplex PCR, while TCRdb's copy carries only in-frame clones and drops some. D and trimming were read from the DNA, whereas the V and J calls and clone size are those reported in that table. The repertoire consists of about 83,000 clones, with 75% to 90% occurring once and the leading ten covering around 3%. The V and J ends lost 4 bases and 4 bases respectively, with 14 bases between them. Germline lookup yields CDR1 MNHEY and CDR2 SVGEGT. CDR3 length equals 14 residues.

J is TRBJ2-7 and V is TRBV6-2 or TRBV6-3; D might be TRBD2 (6 bases). This TCR was recovered from a woman in her forties or fifties with active or convalescent COVID-19. The sequencing sample was made of peripheral blood. CDR3 sequence: CASSFRDFLYEQYF. The CDR3 region has the DNA TGTGCCAGCAGTTTTCGGGACTTCCTATACGAGCAGTACTTC.